The clone carrying this T cell receptor (beta chain) was seen only once. The junction departs from germline at one end; a sequencing error may be responsible. The source of the sample is a study of tumor-infiltrating lymphocytes in primary liver carcinoma. The tissue used was unsorted bulk material of roughly 17-32 mg. RNA and DNA were co-extracted from it with the AllPrep DNA/RNA mini kit. There were only treatment-naive patients, all with chronic HBV infection. With a constant-region primer, TCR beta cDNA was made from about 0.55 ug of total RNA. For TCR beta, libraries were produced by three nested multiplex PCR rounds using slightly modified ARM-PCR. From the multiplex PCR reads, TCRdb called clonotypes with MiXCR, one entry per CDR3 protein. The top ten clones hold around two fifths of a sample with roughly 40,000 distinct CDR3 sequences, roughly 75% of them seen once. The sequenced sample consisted of tumor-adjacent normal liver tissue. The receptor comes from a woman in her 30s with primary liver carcinoma and hepatitis B virus infection.

This CDR3 is CANSSRVQAKDEQYF. DNA for the CDR3: TGTGCCAACAGTTCTAGGGTCCAAGCTAAGGACGAGCAGTACTTC. The rearrangement links TRBV6-5 to TRBJ2-7; the D is unclear. Germline V gene lookup returns CDR1 MNHEY and CDR2 SVGAGI. This CDR3 spans 15 amino acids.